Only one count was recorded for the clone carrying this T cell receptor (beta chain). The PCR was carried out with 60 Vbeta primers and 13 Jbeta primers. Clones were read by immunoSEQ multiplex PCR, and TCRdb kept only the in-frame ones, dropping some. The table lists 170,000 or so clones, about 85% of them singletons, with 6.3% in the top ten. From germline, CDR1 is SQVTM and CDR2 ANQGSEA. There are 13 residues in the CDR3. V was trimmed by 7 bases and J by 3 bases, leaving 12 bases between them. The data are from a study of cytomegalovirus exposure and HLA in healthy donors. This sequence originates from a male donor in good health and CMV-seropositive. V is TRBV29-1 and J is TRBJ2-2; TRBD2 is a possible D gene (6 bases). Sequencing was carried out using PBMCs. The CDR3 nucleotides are TGCAGCGCCGGGACTCCCTACACCGGGGAGCTGTTTTTT. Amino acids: CSAGTPYTGELFF.